Shown below are 31 T cell receptor beta chains from a single sample sequenced in a study of shared clonotypes between healthy human individuals. The repertoire was sequenced with immunoSEQ multiplex PCR; TCRdb's copy has only in-frame clones and lacks some. The data hold 2 million to 2.5 million clones, with less than 95% observed a single time. It was CD45RO-negative cells, positively selected for CCR7, that made up naive CD8 cells, with terminally differentiated effector memory CD45RA+ cells excluded. The sequencing sample was made of naive CD8+ T cells sorted from blood. The receptors originated from a man younger than 30 in good health.

The rearrangement joins TRBV27 to TRBJ2-1; 13 nucleotides agree with TRBD2. V trimming: 8 bases; J trimming: 2 bases; junction bases outside the gene matches: 6. The CDR3 contains 16 residues. Germline V gene lookup returns CDR1 MNHEY and CDR2 SMNVEV (reference sequence). CDR3 region: CASGAGLAGPYNEQFF. The DNA of the CDR3 is TGTGCCAGCGGAGCGGGACTAGCGGGACCCTACAATGAGCAGTTCTTC.

This chain uses TRBV5-1 with TRBJ2-7, with D maybe TRBD2 (5 bases). Between the trimmed V and J ends, which lost 2 bases and 3 bases, there was a span of 9 bases. The CDR3 is made up of 13 amino acids. The germline V gene has CDR1 SGHRS and CDR2 YFSETQ. Here the CDR3 reads CASSFGIDYEQYF. CDR3 nucleotides: TGCGCCAGCAGCTTCGGGATAGACTACGAGCAGTACTTC.

This rearrangement joins TRBV7-8 to TRBJ2-5, with TRBD1 matching over 11 bases. Germline V gene data show CDR1 as SGHVS and CDR2 as FQNEAQ. The CDR3 length is 18 residues. V shed 5 bases, J shed 5 bases, and the junction held 16 bases outside the gene matches. The CDR3 bases are TGTGCCAGCAGCCCATACCCCGGCGAGGACAGGGGGCGGGAGACCCAGTACTTC. Protein product: CASSPYPGEDRGRETQYF.

V gene TRBV13 combines with J gene TRBJ2-1, with 9 bases matching TRBD2. The trim removed 1 base at V and 7 bases at J, leaving 2 bases unmatched. Germline CDR1 reads PRHDT; CDR2 reads FYEKMQ (reference sequence). There are 14 residues in the CDR3. CDR3 in DNA: TGTGCCAGCAGCTTAGTTACTAGCGGGAATGAGCAGTTCTTC. Residues: CASSLVTSGNEQFF.

This sequence joins TRBV28 and TRBJ2-3; D unclear. The CDR3 totals 14 residues. V gave up 3 bases and J gave up 2 bases, with 9 bases separating them. In germline, CDR1 is MDHEN, CDR2 SYDVKM. The CDR3 nucleotides read TGTGCCAGCAGTTTCATTCCGTACACAGATACGCAGTATTTT. It codes for CASSFIPYTDTQYF. Full variable domain (remainder filled in from reference TRBV28 and TRBJ2-3): DVKVTQSSRYLVKRTGEKVFLECVQDMDHENMFWYRQDPGLGLRLIYFSYDVKMKEKGDIPEGYSVSREKKERFSLILESASTNQTSMYLCASSFIPYTDTQYFGPGTRLTVL.

The chain uses TRBV9 and TRBJ2-6; a weak D match, TRBD1 (5 bases). CDR3 length: 15 amino acids. V lost 6 bases and J lost 4, with 14 bases in between. CDR1 and CDR2 from the germline V gene are SGDLS and YYNGEE. CDR3 residues: CASTLEGAGANVLTF. For the CDR3, the DNA is TGTGCCAGCACCCTAGAAGGGGCCGGGGCCAACGTCCTGACTTTC.

J is TRBJ2-3 and V is TRBV10-3; D not resolved. The ends were cut back, 8 bases at V and 6 bases at J, with 21 bases in the middle. This CDR3 contains 15 residues. CDR1 and CDR2 (germline): ENHRY, SYGVKD. The DNA for the CDR3 is TGTGCCATCCGGAGATCGGGCCCCGACCCTGATACGCAGTATTTT. The encoded protein is CAIRRSGPDPDTQYF.

The chain recombines TRBV6-5 with TRBJ2-2; TRBD2 is a possible D gene (6 bases). Trimming took 1 base from V and 6 from J, leaving 15 bases between them. The CDR3 contains 16 residues. Germline CDR1 reads MNHEY; CDR2 reads SVGAGI. The CDR3 DNA reads TGTGCCAGCAGTTACTGGTCGGGGGTAGCGGCCGGGGAGCTGTTTTTT. As protein: CASSYWSGVAAGELFF.

Points on this clone: Other DNA sequences of this sample code for an identical CDR3. The chain links TRBV5-1 to TRBJ2-3; no clear D. From germline, CDR1 is SGHRS and CDR2 YFSETQ. The CDR3 has 12 residues. With 0 bases removed from V and 5 bases from J, the gap between germline ends came to 4 bases. The CDR3 DNA reads TGCGCCAGCAGCTTGGCCGGAGATACGCAGTATTTT. Translating gives CASSLAGDTQYF.

This clone was counted once. Other DNA sequences in the same sample also yield this CDR3. This chain connects TRBV4-1 to TRBJ2-5; D call uncertain. The germline gives CDR1 MGHRA, CDR2 YSYEKL. The CDR3 contains 11 residues. V was trimmed by 3 bases and J by 5 bases, leaving 4 bases between them. CDR3 DNA sequence: TGCGCCAGCAGCCACGGGGAGACCCAGTACTTC. Translation: CASSHGETQYF.

The chain combines TRBV6-5 with TRBJ1-5, with 9 bases matching TRBD1. This CDR3 contains 12 residues. V trimming: 8 bases; J trimming: 4 bases; junction bases outside the gene matches: 0. Germline lookup yields CDR1 MNHEY and CDR2 SVGAGI. The CDR3 here is CASGQGNQPQHF. The DNA for the CDR3 is TGTGCCAGCGGACAGGGGAATCAGCCCCAGCATTTT.

This sequence joins TRBV10-2 and TRBJ2-7, with D perhaps TRBD2 (5 bases). The germline CDR1 and CDR2 sequences are WSHSY and SAAADI. V gave up 7 bases and J gave up 0 bases, with 13 bases separating them. The CDR3 is made up of 14 amino acids. The CDR3 DNA reads as TGCGCCAGCACTAATATAGCGCTCTCCTACGAGCAGTACTTC. Protein product: CASTNIALSYEQYF.

This chain links TRBV29-1 with TRBJ2-7; 7 bases align to TRBD2. V trimming: 7 bases; J trimming: 2 bases; junction bases outside the gene matches: 8. Per the germline V gene, CDR1 is SQVTM and CDR2 is ANQGSEA. This CDR3 contains 13 residues. The CDR3 DNA reads TGCAGCGGAGGTGGGGCGGGGGCCTACGAGCAGTACTTC. Protein: CSGGGAGAYEQYF.

The genes are TRBV6-5 and TRBJ1-3; D not certain. Trimming left V 3 bases short and J 3 bases short, with 6 bases between. The length of the CDR3 is 13 residues. Germline assignment: CDR1 MNHEY and CDR2 SVGAGI. In DNA form, the CDR3 reads TGTGCCAGCAGTTATAACTTTGGAAACACCATATATTTT. It specifies CASSYNFGNTIYF.

This clone was counted once. V gene TRBV2 combines with J gene TRBJ1-3; D is unresolved. The ends were cut back, 5 bases at V and 0 bases at J, with 8 bases in the middle. CDR1 and CDR2 from the germline V gene are SNHLY and FYNNEI. There are 14 residues in the CDR3. The CDR3 reads CASSYSVSGNTIYF. In DNA form, the CDR3 reads TGTGCCAGCAGTTACAGTGTCTCTGGAAACACCATATATTTT.

This chain joins TRBV5-1 and TRBJ2-3; no clear D gene. Per the germline V gene, CDR1 is SGHRS and CDR2 is YFSETQ. Trimming stripped 6 bases from V and 1 base from J, with 15 bases between. The CDR3 covers 15 residues. CDR3 in amino acids: CASMGWPEGTDTQYF. The CDR3 bases are TGCGCCAGCATGGGATGGCCGGAAGGCACAGATACGCAGTATTTT. The full variable domain, in which reference TRBV5-1 and TRBJ2-3 provide the parts outside the CDR3, is KAGVTQTPRYLIKTRGQQVTLSCSPISGHRSVSWYQQTPGQGLQFLFEYFSETQRNKGNFPGRFSGRQFSNSRSEMNVSTLELGDSALYLCASMGWPEGTDTQYFGPGTRLTVL.

The rearrangement links TRBV10-3 to TRBJ2-5; TRBD2 aligns across 7 bases. CDR1 ENHRY and CDR2 SYGVKD come from the germline V gene. J was trimmed by 5 bases and V by 2 bases; bases with no gene match: 11. The CDR3 runs 16 residues. In DNA, the CDR3 is TGTGCCATCAGTGAGGTCGGGACTACCCTAGGGGAGACCCAGTACTTC. This translates into CAISEVGTTLGETQYF.

This chain uses TRBV7-9 with TRBJ1-4, with a weak D call TRBD1 (6 bases). V was cut by 0 bases and J by 6 bases, with 14 bases left in between. The CDR3 consists of 16 residues. Per germline, CDR1 SEHNR and CDR2 FQNEAQ (reference sequence). The CDR3 region is CASSLARGRRDEKLFF. DNA of the CDR3: TGTGCCAGCAGCTTAGCTCGGGGGCGCAGGGATGAAAAACTGTTTTTT.

Details on this clone: This sample includes further DNA sequences coding for the same CDR3. The chain recombines TRBV6-6 with TRBJ2-7; D uncertain. The CDR3 is made up of 14 amino acids. The germline V gene encodes CDR1 MNHNY and CDR2 SVGAGI (reference sequence). Trimming took off 0 bases at V and 2 bases at J, with 8 bases between the two ends. The CDR3 region is CASSYSDGAYEQYF. In DNA form, the CDR3 reads TGTGCCAGCAGTTACTCGGACGGAGCCTACGAGCAGTACTTC.

The chain links TRBV30 to TRBJ2-3; 10 bases fit TRBD1. The germline CDR1 and CDR2 sequences are GTSNPN and SVGIG (reference sequence). The V and J ends lost 1 base and 4 bases, in that order; junction bases with no gene match: 14. The CDR3 contains 18 residues. This CDR3 is CAWSGLLAGQGSPDTQYF. The CDR3 nucleotides are TGTGCCTGGAGTGGGCTACTGGCGGGACAGGGGTCCCCAGATACGCAGTATTTT.

The chain uses TRBV10-3 and TRBJ2-1; 11 bases are a match to TRBD2. The CDR3 totals 13 residues. The V segment lost 5 bases and the J segment 8 bases; nucleotides outside the gene matches: 2. CDR1 is ENHRY, CDR2 SYGVKD, per germline. The CDR3 protein is CAISFSGRDEQFF. DNA of the CDR3: TGTGCCATCAGTTTTAGCGGGAGGGATGAGCAGTTCTTC.

V is TRBV10-3 and J is TRBJ2-2; D is uncertain. Trimming stripped 3 bases from V and 0 bases from J, with 11 bases between. Germline CDR1 ENHRY, CDR2 SYGVKD. CDR3 length: 16 amino acids. The CDR3 bases are TGTGCCATCAGTGAACCGTTAGGGCCGAACACCGGGGAGCTGTTTTTT. Translation: CAISEPLGPNTGELFF.

Turning to this clone: Relative to the germline gene, one junction end is altered; a read error may explain this. The chain employs TRBV7-7 and TRBJ2-5; D not resolved. Looked up from germline, CDR1 is SSHAT and CDR2 is FNYEAQ (reference sequence). The CDR3 spans 14 residues. This CDR3 reads CASSLIPGQETQYF. In DNA, the CDR3 is TGTGCTAGCAGCTTAATCCCAGGACAAGAGACCCAGTACTTC.

This clone occurred once. This specimen includes other DNA sequences encoding the same CDR3. The chain recombines TRBV5-4 with TRBJ2-7, with D possibly matching TRBD1 (6 bases). This CDR3 spans 15 amino acids. V was cut by 4 bases and J by 2 bases, with 16 bases left in between. CDR1 SGHNT and CDR2 YYREEE come from the germline V gene (reference sequence). CDR3 nucleotide sequence: TGTGCCAGCAGCAGACCGGGACAAGGAACCTACGAGCAGTACTTC. Protein product: CASSRPGQGTYEQYF.

This chain connects TRBV10-1 to TRBJ2-7, with 8 bases fitting TRBD2. Germline V CDR1 and CDR2: WNHNN, SYGVQD (reference sequence). The CDR3 is made up of 14 amino acids. The trim removed 3 bases at V and 7 bases at J, leaving 8 bases unmatched. CDR3 loop: CASSDTGGSGEQYF. The CDR3 nucleotides are TGCGCCAGCAGTGATACGGGAGGGTCGGGGGAGCAGTACTTC.

V and J are TRBV5-8 and TRBJ2-7; D is ambiguous. This CDR3 is built from 13 residues. V lost 3 bases and J 0 bases, leaving 7 bases between the germline ends. CDR1 is SGHTS and CDR2 is YDEGEE in the germline V gene. The CDR3 region is CASSSPSSYEQYF. The CDR3 region has the DNA TGTGCCAGCAGCTCCCCATCCTCCTACGAGCAGTACTTC. The entire variable domain, with the rest obtained from reference TRBV5-8 and TRBJ2-7, is as follows: EAGVTQSPTHLIKTRGQQATLRCSPISGHTSVYWYQQALGLGLQFLLWYDEGEERNRGNFPPRFSGRQFPNYSSELNVNALELEDSALYLCASSSPSSYEQYFGPGTRLTVT.

The chain has TRBV7-9 and TRBJ2-2, with D perhaps TRBD1 (6 bases). V shed 3 bases and J shed 6 bases, with 11 bases lying between them. CDR1 and CDR2 (germline): SEHNR, FQNEAQ (reference sequence). This CDR3 is 14 amino acids long. The CDR3 reads CASSFQGPAGELFF. CDR3 coding DNA: TGTGCCAGCAGCTTCCAGGGGCCGGCCGGGGAGCTGTTTTTT.

The count of this clone is one. The chain has TRBV10-3 and TRBJ2-7; D uncertain. In germline, CDR1 is ENHRY, CDR2 SYGVKD. This CDR3 has 15 amino acids. V dropped 3 bases and J dropped 0 bases, with 12 bases sitting between them. In DNA, the CDR3 is TGTGCCATCAGTGATGTCACAGTAAACTCCTACGAGCAGTACTTC. The encoded protein is CAISDVTVNSYEQYF.

The chain recombines TRBV5-4 with TRBJ2-1; 8 bases fit TRBD2. There are 13 residues in the CDR3. Per germline, CDR1 SGHNT and CDR2 YYREEE (reference sequence). Trimming removed 6 bases from V and 7 bases from J; junction bases left unmatched: 6. DNA of the CDR3: TGTGCCAGCAACGGACTAGCCTTAAATGAGCAGTTCTTC. Its protein is CASNGLALNEQFF.

This clone was recorded only once. This chain joins TRBV7-9 and TRBJ2-1, with a possible D match to TRBD1 (6 bases). This CDR3 has 16 amino acids. Trimming shortened V by 1 base and J by 3 bases, and 13 bases separated the two germline ends. Germline CDR1 is SEHNR and CDR2 is FQNEAQ (reference sequence). CDR3 in amino acids: CASSLGQGHRYNEQFF. DNA for the CDR3: TGTGCCAGCAGCTTAGGTCAGGGACACCGCTACAATGAGCAGTTCTTC. The full variable domain, completed using reference TRBV7-9 and TRBJ2-1, is DTGVSQNPRHKITKRGQNVTFRCDPISEHNRLYWYRQTLGQGPEFLTYFQNEAQLEKSRLLSDRFSAERPKGSFSTLEIQRTEQGDSAMYLCASSLGQGHRYNEQFFGPGTRLTVL.

The rearrangement uses TRBV27 and TRBJ2-3, with TRBD2 matching 9 bases. V lost 3 bases and J lost 4; bases outside the gene matches: 8. There are 16 residues in the CDR3. From germline, CDR1 is MNHEY and CDR2 SMNVEV (reference sequence). The CDR3 protein is CASSLTSGGFADTQYF. The CDR3 DNA reads TGTGCCAGCAGTTTGACTAGCGGAGGGTTCGCAGATACGCAGTATTTT.